This TCR beta chain was identified in a study of vaccination and CD4 T cells after COVID-19. Study as a whole: Participants were vaccinated with two doses, given as either BNT162b2 or mRNA-1273 vaccine.

Of note for this clonotype: Its antigen is as yet unknown.

Sequence data for DNA of cultured CD4+ T cells were generated by the Oncomine TCR Beta short-read assay. TCRdb re-called the PCR reads with MiXCR, one entry per CDR3 protein. The profile covers under 25,000 distinct CDR3 sequences, with under 25% appearing a single time and approximately 8.6% taken by the ten largest. Looked up from germline, CDR1 is MNHNS and CDR2 is SASEGT. Trimming took 1 base from V and 10 from J, leaving 8 bases between them. CDR3 length: 11 residues. Treatment indicated: roughly 11-day PBMC culture with coronavirus spike peptide pools or control peptides (ViraFEST assay). TCR sequencing followed the expansion of antigen-specific T cells with peptide pools in ViraFEST.

Sequenced: cultured CD4+ T cells from blood. The TCR comes from a human donor with COVID-19. The chain employs TRBV6-1 and TRBJ2-7, with D hard to call. The CDR3 DNA follows: TGTGCCAGCAGTGAAGTCGGAGACCAGTACTTC. As protein: CASSEVGDQYF.